This T cell receptor (beta chain) comes out of a study of metastatic and nonmetastatic thyroid tumors. For the study at large: The comparison covered peripheral blood and tumor or nodule tissue in malignant and benign thyroid patients. General study results and limits: Benign nodules reportedly had significantly lower TCR beta diversity than malignant thyroid tumors in blood and tumor.

Nobody among the patients had been given any treatment before thyroid surgery. This clone was detected many times. The antigen is unknown. Other DNA sequences in the same sample also yield this CDR3. Authors' methods: Building a distant-metastasis classifier for papillary thyroid cancer drew on CDR3 differences across clinicopathological groups. With MiXCR, TCRdb called clones anew from the PCR reads. TCRdb, rather than the study authors, made the V and J calls. The table includes more than 10,000 clones, 23% detected once. Germline CDR1 and CDR2: DFQATT and SNEGSKA (reference sequence). This CDR3 comprises 16 residues. J gave up 7 bases and V 0 bases, and 7 bases lay outside the gene matches.

This sequence was found in a female donor with papillary thyroid cancer or a benign thyroid nodule (not recorded which). Some clones in this sample may be carry-over from other donors' samples. The sample was blood. This chain joins TRBV20-1 and TRBJ2-2; 11 positions agree with TRBD2. Here the CDR3 reads CSAREPLAGVGGELFF. The CDR3 nucleotides read TGCAGTGCTAGAGAACCACTAGCGGGAGTTGGCGGGGAGCTGTTTTTT.